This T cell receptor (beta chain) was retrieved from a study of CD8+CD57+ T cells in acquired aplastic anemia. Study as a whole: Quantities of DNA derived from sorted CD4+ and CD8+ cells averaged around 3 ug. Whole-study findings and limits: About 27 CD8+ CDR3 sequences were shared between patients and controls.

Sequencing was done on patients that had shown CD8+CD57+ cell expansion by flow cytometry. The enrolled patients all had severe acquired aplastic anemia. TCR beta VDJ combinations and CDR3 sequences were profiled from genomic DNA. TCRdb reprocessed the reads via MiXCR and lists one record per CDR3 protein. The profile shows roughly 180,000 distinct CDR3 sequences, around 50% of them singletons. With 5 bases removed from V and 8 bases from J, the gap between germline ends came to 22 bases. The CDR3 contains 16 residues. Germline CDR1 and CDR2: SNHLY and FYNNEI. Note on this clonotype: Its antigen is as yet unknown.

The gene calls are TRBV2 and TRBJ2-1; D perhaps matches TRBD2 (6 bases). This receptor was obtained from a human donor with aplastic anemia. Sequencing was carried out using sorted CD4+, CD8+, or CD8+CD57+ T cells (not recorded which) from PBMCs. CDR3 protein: CASSYSNGGQIHEQFF. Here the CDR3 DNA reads TGTGCCAGCAGTTACTCGAACGGGGGTCAGATACATGAGCAGTTCTTC.